These 7 T cell receptor beta chains share one sample of origin, sequenced in a study of control samples from healthy donors and cancer patients. This table comes from immunoSEQ multiplex PCR, and its TCRdb copy is limited to in-frame clones, with some not included. The table includes 100,000 to 150,000 clones, roughly 90% detected once. The sample was blood. The source is a middle-aged man in good health.

This clone was seen a single time. The V and J genes are TRBV5-4 and TRBJ2-3; TRBD1 might be the D (6 bases). Germline V lookup: CDR1 SGHNT, CDR2 YYREEE (reference sequence). This CDR3 is built from 14 residues. With 4 bases removed from V and 4 bases from J, the gap between germline ends came to 13 bases. CDR3 residues: CASSNRERADTQYF. The CDR3 DNA follows: TGTGCCAGCAGCAACAGGGAAAGAGCAGATACGCAGTATTTT.

V and J are TRBV5-8 and TRBJ1-2; tentative D call: TRBD1 (5 bases). The germline gives CDR1 SGHTS, CDR2 YDEGEE. Trimming stripped 4 bases from V and 4 bases from J, with 14 bases between. The CDR3 loop spans 14 amino acids. The CDR3 DNA follows: TGTGCCAGCAGCACCCGGGGCCCTGTCTATGGCTACACCTTC. Its protein product is CASSTRGPVYGYTF.

V usage is TRBV2 and J usage is TRBJ1-2, with D tentatively TRBD1 (5 bases). CDR1 is SNHLY and CDR2 is FYNNEI in the germline V gene. This CDR3 region has 13 residues. The germline V and J ends were trimmed by 7 bases and 4 bases, with 13 bases remaining between them. The CDR3 spells CASIGDGSYGYTF. CDR3 sequence (DNA): TGTGCCAGCATAGGGGATGGGAGCTATGGCTACACCTTC.

This clone was observed once. V usage is TRBV30 and J usage is TRBJ2-3; D is unclear. Per germline, CDR1 GTSNPN and CDR2 SVGIG (reference sequence). CDR3 size: 12 residues. Trimming pared 2 bases from V and 1 base from J, leaving 4 bases between. CDR3 residues: CAWSMGTDTQYF. The CDR3 DNA follows: TGTGCCTGGAGTATGGGCACAGATACGCAGTATTTT.

The chain links TRBV18 to TRBJ1-3; 11 nucleotides line up with TRBD1. The V gene end was trimmed by 0 bases and the J gene end by 3 bases; junction bases not matched to a gene: 4. This CDR3 has 17 amino acids. Looked up from germline, CDR1 is KGHSH and CDR2 is LQKENI. The CDR3, as DNA: TGTGCCAGCTCACCACCGGCGGGACAGGGGGATGGAAACACCATATATTTT. Encoded protein: CASSPPAGQGDGNTIYF.

V usage is TRBV24-1 and J usage is TRBJ2-7; D is perhaps TRBD1 (5 bases). CDR1 KGHDR and CDR2 SFDVKD come from the germline V gene. Trimming left V 5 bases short and J 4 bases short, with 29 bases between. The CDR3 totals 19 residues. DNA of the CDR3: TGTGCCACCAGTGCCCGGGCGCCCTTCAGGGCCCTAGAAGAATACGAGCAGTACTTC. This codes for CATSARAPFRALEEYEQYF.

The chain uses TRBV7-8 and TRBJ1-3; D ambiguous. The CDR3 contains 14 residues. Germline-derived CDR1 and CDR2 are SGHVS and FQNEAQ. V was trimmed by 2 bases and J by 0 bases, leaving 5 bases between them. The CDR3 loop reads CASSLTSSGNTIYF. CDR3 nucleotides: TGTGCCAGCAGCTTAACTAGCTCTGGAAACACCATATATTTT.